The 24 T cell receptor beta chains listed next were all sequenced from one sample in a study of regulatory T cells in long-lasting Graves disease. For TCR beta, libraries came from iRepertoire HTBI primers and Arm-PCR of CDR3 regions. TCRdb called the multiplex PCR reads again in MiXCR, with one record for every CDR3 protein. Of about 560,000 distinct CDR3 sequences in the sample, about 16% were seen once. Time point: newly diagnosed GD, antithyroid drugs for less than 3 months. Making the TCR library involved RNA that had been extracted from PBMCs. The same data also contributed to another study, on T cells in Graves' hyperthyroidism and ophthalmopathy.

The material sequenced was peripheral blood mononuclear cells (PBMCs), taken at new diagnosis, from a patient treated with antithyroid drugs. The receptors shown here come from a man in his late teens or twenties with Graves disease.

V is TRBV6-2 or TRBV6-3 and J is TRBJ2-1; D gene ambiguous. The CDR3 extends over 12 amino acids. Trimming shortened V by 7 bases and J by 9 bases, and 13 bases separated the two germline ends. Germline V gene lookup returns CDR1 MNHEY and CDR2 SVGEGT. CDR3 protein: CASKMWEGEQFF. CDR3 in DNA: TGTGCCAGCAAGATGTGGGAAGGTGAGCAGTTCTTC.

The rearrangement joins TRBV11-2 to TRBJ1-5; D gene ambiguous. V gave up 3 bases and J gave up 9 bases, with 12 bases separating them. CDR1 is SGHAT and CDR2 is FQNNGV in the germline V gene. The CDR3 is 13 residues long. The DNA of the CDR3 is TGTGCCAGCAGCTTCTCACCCTTATGGCCCCAGCATTTT. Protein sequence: CASSFSPLWPQHF.

In DNA form, the CDR3 reads TGTGCCAGCAGCTTACTAGCTAGCGGTTACGAGCAGTACTTC. Translation gives CASSLLASGYEQYF. This chain links TRBV7-3 with TRBJ2-7; 7 nucleotides agree with TRBD2. V dropped 2 bases and J dropped 4; count of bases not matched to a gene: 5. CDR3 length: 14 amino acids. CDR1 SGHTA and CDR2 FQGTGA come from the germline V gene.

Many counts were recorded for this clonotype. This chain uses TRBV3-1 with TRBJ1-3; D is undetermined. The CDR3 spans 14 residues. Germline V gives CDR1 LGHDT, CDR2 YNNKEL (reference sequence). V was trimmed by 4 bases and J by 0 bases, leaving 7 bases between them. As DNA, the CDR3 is TGTGCCAGCAGCCCCCCGGACTCTGGAAACACCATATATTTT. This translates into CASSPPDSGNTIYF.

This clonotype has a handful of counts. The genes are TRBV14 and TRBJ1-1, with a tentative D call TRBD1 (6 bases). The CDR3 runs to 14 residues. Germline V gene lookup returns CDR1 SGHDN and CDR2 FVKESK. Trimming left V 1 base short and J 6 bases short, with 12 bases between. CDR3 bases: TGTGCCAGCAGCCAAGGATTAGGGGGTTCTGAAGCTTTCTTT. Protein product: CASSQGLGGSEAFF.

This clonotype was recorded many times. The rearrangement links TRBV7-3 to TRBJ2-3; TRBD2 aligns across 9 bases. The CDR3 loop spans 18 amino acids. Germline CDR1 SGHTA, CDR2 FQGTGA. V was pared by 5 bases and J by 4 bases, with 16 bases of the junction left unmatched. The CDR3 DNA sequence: TGTGCCAGCAGCCCCCTGGGCGGGAGGGCCGGCGGGGCAGATACGCAGTATTTT. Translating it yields CASSPLGGRAGGADTQYF. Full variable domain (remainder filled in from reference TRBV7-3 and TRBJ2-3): GAGVSQTPSNKVTEKGKYVELRCDPISGHTALYWYRQSLGQGPEFLIYFQGTGAADDSGLPNDRFFAVRPEGSVSTLKIQRTERGDSAVYLCASSPLGGRAGGADTQYFGPGTRLTVL.

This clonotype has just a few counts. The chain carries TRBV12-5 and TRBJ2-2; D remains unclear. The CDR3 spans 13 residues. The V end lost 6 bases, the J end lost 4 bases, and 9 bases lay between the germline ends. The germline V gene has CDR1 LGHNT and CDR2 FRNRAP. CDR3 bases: TGTGCTAGTGGCCCGCTGGTCACCGGGGAGCTGTTTTTT. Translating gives CASGPLVTGELFF.

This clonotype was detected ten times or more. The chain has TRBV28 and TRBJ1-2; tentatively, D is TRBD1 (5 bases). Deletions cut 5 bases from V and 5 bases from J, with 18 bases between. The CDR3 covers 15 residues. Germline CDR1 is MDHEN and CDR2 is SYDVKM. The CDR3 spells CASSTPGGPGYGYTF. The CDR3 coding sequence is TGTGCCAGCAGTACCCCGGGGGGTCCTGGGTATGGCTACACCTTC.

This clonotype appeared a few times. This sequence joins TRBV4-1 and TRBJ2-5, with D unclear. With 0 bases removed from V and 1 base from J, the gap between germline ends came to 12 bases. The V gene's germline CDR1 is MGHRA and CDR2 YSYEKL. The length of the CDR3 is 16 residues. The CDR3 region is CASSQEGPTSQETQYF. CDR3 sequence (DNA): TGCGCCAGCAGCCAAGAAGGGCCGACGAGCCAAGAGACCCAGTACTTC.

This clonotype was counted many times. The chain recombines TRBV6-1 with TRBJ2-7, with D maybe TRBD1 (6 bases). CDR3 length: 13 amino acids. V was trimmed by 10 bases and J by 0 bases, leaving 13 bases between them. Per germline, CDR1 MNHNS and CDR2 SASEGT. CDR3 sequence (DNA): TGTGCCACCTCAACAGGGAACTCCTACGAGCAGTACTTC. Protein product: CATSTGNSYEQYF.

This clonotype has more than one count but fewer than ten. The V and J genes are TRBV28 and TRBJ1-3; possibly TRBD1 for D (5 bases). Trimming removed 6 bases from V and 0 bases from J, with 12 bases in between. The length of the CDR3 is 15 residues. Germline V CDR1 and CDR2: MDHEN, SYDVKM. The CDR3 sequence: CASRVTGPSGNTIYF. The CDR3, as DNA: TGTGCCAGCAGAGTAACAGGCCCCTCTGGAAACACCATATATTTT.

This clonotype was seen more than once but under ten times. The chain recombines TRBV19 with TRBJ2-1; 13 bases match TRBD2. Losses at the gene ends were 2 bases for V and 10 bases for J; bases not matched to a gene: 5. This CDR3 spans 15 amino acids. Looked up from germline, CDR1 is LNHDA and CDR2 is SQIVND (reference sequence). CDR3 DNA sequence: TGTGCCAGTAGTATACAGGGGACTAGCGGGGCCGAGCAGTTCTTC. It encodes CASSIQGTSGAEQFF.

The CDR3 protein is CASRPRTGRASTDTQYF. The CDR3 DNA sequence: TGTGCCAGCAGACCCAGGACAGGGCGGGCGAGCACAGATACGCAGTATTTT. The chain joins TRBV6-1 to TRBJ2-3; TRBD1 agrees at 8 bases. Germline V gene data show CDR1 as MNHNS and CDR2 as SASEGT. This CDR3 is built from 17 residues. The V gene end was trimmed by 6 bases and the J gene end by 0 bases; junction bases not matched to a gene: 11.

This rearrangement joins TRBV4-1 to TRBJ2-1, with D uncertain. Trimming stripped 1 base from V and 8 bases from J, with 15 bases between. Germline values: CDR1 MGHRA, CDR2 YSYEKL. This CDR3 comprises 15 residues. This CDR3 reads CASSQGRIPGDEQFF. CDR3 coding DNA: TGCGCCAGCAGCCAAGGAAGAATCCCTGGGGATGAGCAGTTCTTC.

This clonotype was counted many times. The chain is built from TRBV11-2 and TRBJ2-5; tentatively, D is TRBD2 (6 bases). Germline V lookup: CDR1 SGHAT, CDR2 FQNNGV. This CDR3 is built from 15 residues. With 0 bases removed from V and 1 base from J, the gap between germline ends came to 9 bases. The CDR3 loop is CASSLETGVQETQYF. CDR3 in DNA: TGTGCCAGCAGCTTAGAAACGGGAGTCCAAGAGACCCAGTACTTC.

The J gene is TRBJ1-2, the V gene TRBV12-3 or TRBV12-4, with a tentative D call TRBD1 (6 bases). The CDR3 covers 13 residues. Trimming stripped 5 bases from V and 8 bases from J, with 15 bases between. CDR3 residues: CASSASNRDGYTF. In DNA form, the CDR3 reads TGTGCCAGCAGTGCCTCCAACAGGGACGGCTACACCTTC.

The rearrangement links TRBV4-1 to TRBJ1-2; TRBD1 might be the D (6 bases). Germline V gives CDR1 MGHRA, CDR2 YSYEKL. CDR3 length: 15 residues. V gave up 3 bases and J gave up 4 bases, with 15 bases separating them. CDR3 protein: CASSQVLTGTYGYTF. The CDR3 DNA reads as TGCGCCAGCAGCCAGGTTCTGACAGGCACCTATGGCTACACCTTC.

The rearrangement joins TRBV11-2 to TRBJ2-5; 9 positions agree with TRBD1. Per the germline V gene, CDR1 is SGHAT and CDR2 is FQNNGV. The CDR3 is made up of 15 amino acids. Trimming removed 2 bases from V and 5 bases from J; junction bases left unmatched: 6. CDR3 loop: CASSLTGGVRETQYF. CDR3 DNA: TGTGCCAGCAGCTTAACAGGGGGCGTTAGGGAGACCCAGTACTTC.

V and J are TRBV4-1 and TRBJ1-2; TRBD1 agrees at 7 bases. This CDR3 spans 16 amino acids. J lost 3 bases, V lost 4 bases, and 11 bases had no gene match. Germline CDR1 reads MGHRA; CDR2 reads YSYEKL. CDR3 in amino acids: CASSPQIGQADYGYTF. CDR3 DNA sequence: TGCGCCAGCAGCCCGCAGATTGGACAGGCTGACTATGGCTACACCTTC.

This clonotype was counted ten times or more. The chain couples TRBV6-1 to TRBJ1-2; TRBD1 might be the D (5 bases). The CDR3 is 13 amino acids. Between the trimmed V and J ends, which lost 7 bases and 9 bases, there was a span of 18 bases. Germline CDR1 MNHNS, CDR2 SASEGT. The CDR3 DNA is TGTGCCAGCATATTCGGCAGGGTAAACTGCTACACCTTC. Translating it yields CASIFGRVNCYTF.

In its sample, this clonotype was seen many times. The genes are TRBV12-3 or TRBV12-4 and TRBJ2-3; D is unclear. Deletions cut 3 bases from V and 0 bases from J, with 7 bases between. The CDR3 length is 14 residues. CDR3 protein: CASSLWESTDTQYF. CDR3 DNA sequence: TGTGCCAGCAGTTTGTGGGAAAGCACAGATACGCAGTATTTT.

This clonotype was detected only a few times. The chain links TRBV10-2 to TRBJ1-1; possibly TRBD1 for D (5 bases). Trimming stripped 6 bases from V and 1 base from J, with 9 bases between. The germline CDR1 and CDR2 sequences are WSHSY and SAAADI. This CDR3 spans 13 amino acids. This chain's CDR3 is CASSMGRNTEAFF. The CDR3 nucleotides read TGCGCCAGCAGCATGGGACGGAACACTGAAGCTTTCTTT.

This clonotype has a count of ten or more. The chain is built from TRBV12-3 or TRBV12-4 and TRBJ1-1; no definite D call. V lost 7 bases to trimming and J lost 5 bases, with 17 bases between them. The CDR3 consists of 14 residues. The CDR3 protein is CASTSGRLVTEAFF. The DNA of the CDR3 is TGTGCCAGCACCAGTGGCAGGTTGGTTACTGAAGCTTTCTTT.

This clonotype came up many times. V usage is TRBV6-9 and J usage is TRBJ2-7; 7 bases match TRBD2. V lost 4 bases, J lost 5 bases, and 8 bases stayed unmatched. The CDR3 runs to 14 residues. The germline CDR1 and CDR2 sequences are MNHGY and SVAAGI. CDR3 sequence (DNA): TGTGCCAGCAGTTCCGGGGGGAGCAGGAACGAGCAGTACTTC. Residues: CASSSGGSRNEQYF.